The present TCR beta chain was sequenced within a study of molecular identifiers for immune sequencing clone quantification. TCRdb reanalysed the PCR reads using MiXCR and keeps one entry per CDR3 protein. The data contain 37,000 or so distinct CDR3 sequences, roughly 18% of them seen just once; the ten biggest clones take up more than 6%. V lost 0 bases to trimming and J lost 1 base, with 4 bases between them. This CDR3 region has 14 residues. There are many counts of this clonotype. The antigen remains undetermined. General study points: The share of molecules held by clones above 20 RNA copies was over 99% in effector cells and under 1% in naive cells. For highly expanded clones, sizes could be underestimated when identical TCR molecules share a barcode.

Sorted naive CD8 T cells were those defined as CD8+CD4-CCR7+CD45RA+. What was sequenced was naive CD8+ T cells from blood, with Jurkat cell RNA spiked in. Subset: FACS-sorted CD8+CD4-CCR7+CD45RA+ naive T cells. The chain couples TRBV12-3 or TRBV12-4 to TRBJ2-1; D is ambiguous. The receptor was derived from a human donor in good health. Some libraries in this study had Jurkat cell RNA spiked in. This chain's CDR3 is CASSLATSYNEQFF. The CDR3 DNA follows: TGTGCCAGCAGTTTAGCGACTTCCTACAATGAGCAGTTCTTC.